The 6 T cell receptor beta chains listed next were all sequenced from one sample in a study of T cell responses to AZD1222 COVID-19 vaccine. Measured with immunoSEQ multiplex PCR; TCRdb has only the in-frame clones, and not every one. The data contain roughly 100,000 clones, 93% of them singletons. Material: peripheral blood, obtained on day 0 of AZD1222 vaccination. The receptors come from an adult in good health.

The rearrangement uses TRBV30 and TRBJ1-1; D is perhaps TRBD1 (5 bases). The CDR3 spans 12 residues. V gave up 2 bases and J gave up 4 bases, with 8 bases separating them. Germline V gene sequence: CDR1 GTSNPN, CDR2 SVGIG (reference sequence). The CDR3 region is CAWSSGPTEAFF. The CDR3 coding sequence is TGTGCCTGGAGTTCAGGGCCCACTGAAGCTTTCTTT.

This clone was seen just once. J is TRBJ2-1 and V is TRBV9, with 7 bases fitting TRBD2. The CDR3 loop spans 16 amino acids. Losses at the gene ends were 0 bases for V and 7 bases for J; bases not matched to a gene: 10. Germline CDR1 and CDR2: SGDLS and YYNGEE. The CDR3 is CASSVEGILARNEQFF. The CDR3 DNA follows: TGTGCCAGCAGCGTAGAGGGGATACTAGCGCGTAATGAGCAGTTCTTC.

The V gene is TRBV2, the J gene TRBJ1-6; D perhaps matches TRBD1 (5 bases). Looked up from germline, CDR1 is SNHLY and CDR2 is FYNNEI. CDR3 length: 15 residues. The ends were cut back, 5 bases at V and 4 bases at J, with 12 bases in the middle. The CDR3 loop reads CASSSGGGYNSPLHF. CDR3 DNA: TGTGCCAGCAGTTCGGGCGGGGGATATAATTCACCCCTCCACTTT.

The chain recombines TRBV18 with TRBJ2-5; tentative D call: TRBD1 (6 bases). Germline V gene sequence: CDR1 KGHSH, CDR2 LQKENI. The germline V and J ends were trimmed by 3 bases and 1 base, with 12 bases remaining between them. CDR3 size: 15 residues. The CDR3 sequence is CASSPFGQSQETQYF. DNA of the CDR3: TGTGCCAGCTCACCCTTTGGACAGAGCCAAGAGACCCAGTACTTC.

This chain's CDR3 is CASSPTGYETQYF. In DNA, the CDR3 is TGCGCCAGCAGCCCGACAGGGTACGAGACCCAGTACTTC. The chain carries TRBV5-1 and TRBJ2-5, with 7 bases aligning to TRBD1. The CDR3 is 13 amino acids. The germline gives CDR1 SGHRS, CDR2 YFSETQ. Trimming took 4 bases from V and 5 from J; bases not matched to a gene: 5.

The chain has TRBV4-2 and TRBJ1-2; D remains ambiguous. This CDR3 comprises 15 residues. V was shortened by 0 bases and J by 8 bases, with 16 bases between the two germline ends. Germline assignment: CDR1 LGHNA and CDR2 YNFKEQ. This CDR3 reads CASSQESVNIAGYTF. The CDR3 coding sequence is TGTGCCAGCAGCCAAGAGTCTGTAAACATCGCGGGCTACACCTTC.